This record looks at one T cell receptor beta chain sequence and its context. Produced via immunoSEQ multiplex PCR; TCRdb's table is partial and in-frame only. Of about 460,000 clones in the sample, about nine tenths were seen once. The germline V and J ends were trimmed by 0 bases and 0 bases, with 8 bases remaining between them. This CDR3 has 15 amino acids. Germline values: CDR1 SGDLS, CDR2 YYNGEE. The data originate from a study of Ad26.COV2.S vaccination and SARS-CoV-2 variants. Study overall: The vaccine Ad26.COV2.S was put into the muscle once, or twice with 56 days between.

As to treatment: around 19 received Ad26.COV2.S at low or high dose, single or two shots; roughly five received placebo; per-sample allocation not given. After the first vaccine or placebo injection, samples were drawn on day 63. This adult donor, from Boston, was 18-55 years old. The input for sequencing was peripheral blood, taken in a trial of Ad26.COV2.S vaccine versus placebo. The TCR originated in a person aged 18 to 59 who received the Ad26.COV2.S COVID-19 vaccine or a placebo. This chain joins TRBV9 and TRBJ2-3; no clear D gene. The CDR3 reads CASSVGSGSTDTQYF. CDR3 sequence (DNA): TGTGCCAGCAGCGTAGGGTCGGGTAGCACAGATACGCAGTATTTT. Filled out from reference TRBV9 and TRBJ2-3, the complete variable domain reads DSGVTQTPKHLITATGQRVTLRCSPRSGDLSVYWYQQSLDQGLQFLIQYYNGEERAKGNILERFSAQQFPDLHSELNLSSLELGDSALYFCASSVGSGSTDTQYFGPGTRLTVL.